These 11 T cell receptor beta chains were sequenced from one sample in a study of low-dose radiotherapy and immunotherapy resistance in tumors. The time point denotes: before trial treatment. Alpha and beta chains were covered, as first-strand cDNA relied on TRAV- and TRBV-specific primers. TCRs were amplified for around 21 PCR cycles with a constant-region primer and V-primer adapter. MiXCR, run by TCRdb on the reads, gives a single entry per CDR3 protein. The sample has about 39,000 distinct CDR3 sequences, roughly 28% seen once. Here the sequenced sample was PBMCs, taken before treatment. These receptors were taken from a male donor with gallbladder cancer.

By share of the sample, this clonotype is medium-sized. The rearrangement uses TRBV28 and TRBJ2-1; D remains ambiguous. Trimming shortened V by 3 bases and J by 6 bases, and 12 bases separated the two germline ends. The CDR3 totals 14 residues. Germline V gives CDR1 MDHEN, CDR2 SYDVKM. Here the CDR3 reads CASSLTTQSNEQFF. CDR3 nucleotides: TGTGCCAGCAGTTTGACAACCCAGAGCAATGAGCAGTTCTTC.

The chain is built from TRBV15 and TRBJ2-1, with TRBD2 matching over 16 bases. V trimming: 5 bases; J trimming: 1 base; junction bases outside the gene matches: 8. Per germline, CDR1 LNHNV and CDR2 YYDKDF (reference sequence). This CDR3 has 19 amino acids. The CDR3 sequence is CATSGSGLAGGPSYNEQFF. CDR3 DNA sequence: TGTGCCACCAGCGGATCGGGACTAGCGGGAGGGCCTTCCTACAATGAGCAGTTCTTC.

CDR3: CSVQNTEAFF. In DNA, the CDR3 is TGCAGCGTACAAAACACTGAAGCTTTCTTT. The chain couples TRBV29-1 to TRBJ1-1; D gene uncertain. CDR1 SQVTM and CDR2 ANQGSEA come from the germline V gene. V gave up 6 bases and J gave up 2 bases, with 4 bases separating them. This CDR3 is built from 10 residues. Variable domain in full (rest from reference TRBV29-1 and TRBJ1-1): SAVISQKPSRDICQRGTSLTIQCQVDSQVTMMFWYRQQPGQSLTLIATANQGSEATYESGFVIDKFPISRPNLTFSTLTVSNMSPEDSSIYLCSVQNTEAFFGQGTRLTVV.

V usage is TRBV19 and J usage is TRBJ1-2, with D hard to call. The germline CDR1 and CDR2 sequences are LNHDA and SQIVND (reference sequence). Trimming removed 6 bases from V and 2 bases from J, with 4 bases in between. The CDR3 is made up of 11 amino acids. CDR3 in amino acids: CASRQNYGYTF. The CDR3 DNA sequence: TGTGCCAGTAGACAGAACTATGGCTACACCTTC. Combining the CDR3 with reference TRBV19 and TRBJ1-2 gives the whole variable domain DGGITQSPKYLFRKEGQNVTLSCEQNLNHDAMYWYRQDPGQGLRLIYYSQIVNDFQKGDIAEGYSVSREKKESFPLTVTSAQKNPTAFYLCASRQNYGYTFGSGTRLTVV.

This clonotype occurred a few times. The likely explanation is a read error, given a far larger clone one base away. This rearrangement joins TRBV28 to TRBJ2-5; unclear D gene. Per germline, CDR1 MDHEN and CDR2 SYDVKM. V was trimmed by 3 bases and J by 11 bases, leaving 16 bases between them. This CDR3 contains 13 residues. CDR3 amino acids: CASSFVAYNEQYF. For the CDR3, the DNA is TGTGCCAGCAGTTTTGTGGCCTACAATGAGCAGTACTTC.

There are many counts of this clonotype. V usage is TRBV2 and J usage is TRBJ2-3; 10 bases line up with TRBD2. Germline V CDR1 and CDR2: SNHLY, FYNNEI. This CDR3 has 15 residues. J gave up 0 bases and V 8 bases, and 5 bases lay outside the gene matches. In DNA form, the CDR3 reads TGTGCCAGCGGGGGGACTAGCGTGAGCACAGATACGCAGTATTTT. Its translation: CASGGTSVSTDTQYF.

This clonotype was detected a few times. The chain has TRBV28 and TRBJ2-1, with a possible D match to TRBD1 (5 bases). The CDR3 is 13 residues long. Trimming removed 2 bases at V and 9 bases at J, with 11 bases between. Germline values: CDR1 MDHEN, CDR2 SYDVKM. CDR3 in amino acids: CASSLAGLTEQFF. CDR3 nucleotides: TGTGCCAGCAGTTTAGCAGGGCTGACTGAGCAGTTCTTC.

In regard to this clonotype: A read error is likely here: a far larger clone is one base away. This chain connects TRBV7-9 to TRBJ2-3, with 10 bases lining up with TRBD2. The CDR3 has 16 amino acids. Germline assignment: CDR1 SEHNR and CDR2 FQNEAQ (reference sequence). The CDR3 DNA reads as TGTACCAGCAGTCAGATACCTAGCGGGGGCAAAGATACGCAGTATTTT. Encoded protein: CTSSQIPSGGKDTQYF.

The CDR3 here is CASKLGGYTDTQYF. The CDR3 DNA is TGCGCCAGCAAACTGGGGGGGTACACAGATACGCAGTATTTT. The rearrangement joins TRBV5-1 to TRBJ2-3; 7 bases agree with TRBD2. Per the germline V gene, CDR1 is SGHRS and CDR2 is YFSETQ. The CDR3 is made up of 14 amino acids. V dropped 6 bases and J dropped 2; count of bases not matched to a gene: 6.

This clonotype showed up just once. The V and J genes are TRBV5-4 and TRBJ2-2; D gene ambiguous. CDR3 size: 14 residues. The germline V gene encodes CDR1 SGHNT and CDR2 YYREEE (reference sequence). V shed 1 base and J shed 6 bases, with 10 bases lying between them. The CDR3: CASSLSVLSGELFF. The CDR3 DNA sequence: TGTGCCAGCAGCTTGTCTGTTCTGTCCGGGGAGCTGTTTTTT.

This clonotype was observed a few times. This chain links TRBV29-1 with TRBJ2-3, with TRBD1 matching 9 bases. Germline CDR1 SQVTM, CDR2 ANQGSEA. V lost 7 bases and J lost 6; bases outside the gene matches: 8. The CDR3 runs to 13 residues. The CDR3 DNA reads as TGCAGCGGGGGACAGGGTATTGCGGATACGCAGTATTTT. Translation gives CSGGQGIADTQYF.